This T cell receptor beta chain was sequenced during a study of long-term antiretroviral therapy in people with HIV. Study-wide results and caveats: With ART, diversity went up but was still lower than in transplant donor controls. Within the repertoire, clones expanded before ART were dominant at all time points.

Germline CDR1 MGHRA, CDR2 YSYEKL. Trimming cost V 0 bases and J 14 bases, with 26 bases left between them. The CDR3 sequence is 18 residues long. Each donor had at least one pre-ART and at least two post-ART PBMC samples. About this clone itself: Antigen unknown.

Researchers ran immunoSEQ v3.0 at survey level. Only in-frame clones appear in the TCRdb table, and some are missing; sequencing was by immunoSEQ multiplex PCR. The table shows roughly 15,000 clones, with less than 85% occurring only once. This TCR was recovered from a man aged 35-49 years with HIV. The sample in question was unsorted PBMCs, obtained 3.2 years before starting antiretroviral therapy. The V gene is TRBV4-1, the J gene TRBJ1-6; weak D call: TRBD1 (5 bases). The CDR3 spells CASSQDRGILGTSKALHF. For the CDR3, the DNA is TGCGCCAGCAGCCAAGATCGGGGGATATTAGGGACTTCGAAGGCCCTCCACTTT.